This T cell receptor beta chain is drawn from a study of cytomegalovirus exposure and HLA in healthy donors. 60 Vbeta and 13 Jbeta primers were used in PCR. Generated by immunoSEQ multiplex PCR, the TCRdb table keeps only in-frame clones and is missing some. This sample carries approximately 150,000 clones, over 8% of them seen once, and the ten largest clones take 1.5% to 2%. Nominal health characterized the donors when sampled, though unrecorded immune exposures were likely. The V end was cut by 3 bases, the J end by 4 bases, with 12 bases between. The V gene's germline CDR1 is MGHDK and CDR2 SYGVNS. The CDR3 runs 14 residues. As regards this clone: Antigen: not known.

Study observations and caveats: TCR beta V- and J-gene trimming, according to a later analysis, was linked to a missense DCLRE1C variant. A later look showed TCR association rates differing by HLA locus, highest for DRB1 and lowest for HLA-C. Researchers catalogued around 150 TCR beta chains as cytomegalovirus-associated.

The rearrangement joins TRBV25-1 to TRBJ1-2; perhaps TRBD1 as D (5 bases). Sequenced: PBMCs. The receptor comes from a male donor in good health and CMV-seronegative. For the CDR3, the DNA is TGTGCCAGCAGTGAGGGGGGGGGTACCTATGGCTACACCTTC. Its protein is CASSEGGGTYGYTF.